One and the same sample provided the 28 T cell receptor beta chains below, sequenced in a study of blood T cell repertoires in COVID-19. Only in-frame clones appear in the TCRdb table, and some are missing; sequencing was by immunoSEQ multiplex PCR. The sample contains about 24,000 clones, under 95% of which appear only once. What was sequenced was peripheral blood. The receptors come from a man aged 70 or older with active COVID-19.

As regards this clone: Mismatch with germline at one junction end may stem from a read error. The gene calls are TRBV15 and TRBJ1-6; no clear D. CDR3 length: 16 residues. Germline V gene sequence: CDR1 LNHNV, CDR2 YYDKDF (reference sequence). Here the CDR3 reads CATRRTYSSYNLPLHF. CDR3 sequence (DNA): TGTGCCACCAGGAGGACTTATAGCTCCTATAATTTACCCCTCCACTTT.

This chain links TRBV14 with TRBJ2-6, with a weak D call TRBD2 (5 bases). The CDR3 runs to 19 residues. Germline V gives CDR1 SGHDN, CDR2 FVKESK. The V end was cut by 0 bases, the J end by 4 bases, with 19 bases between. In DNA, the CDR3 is TGTGCCAGCAGCCAAGATGGTCCGGGGTGGGTACCCGGGGCCAACGTCCTGACTTTC. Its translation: CASSQDGPGWVPGANVLTF.

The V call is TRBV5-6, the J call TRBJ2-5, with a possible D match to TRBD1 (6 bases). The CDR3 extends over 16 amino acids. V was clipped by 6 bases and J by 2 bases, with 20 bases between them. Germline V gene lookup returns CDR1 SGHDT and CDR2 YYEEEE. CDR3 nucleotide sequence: TGTGCCAGCATGTTTAGGGGGAGAGGAAGGCAAGAGACCCAGTACTTC. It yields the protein CASMFRGRGRQETQYF.

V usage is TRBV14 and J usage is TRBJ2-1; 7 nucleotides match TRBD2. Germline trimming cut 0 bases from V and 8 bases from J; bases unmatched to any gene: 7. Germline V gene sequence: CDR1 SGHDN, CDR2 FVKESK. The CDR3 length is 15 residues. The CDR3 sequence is CASSQDRAGRDEQFF. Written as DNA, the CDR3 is TGTGCCAGCAGCCAAGATAGAGCGGGGAGGGATGAGCAGTTCTTC. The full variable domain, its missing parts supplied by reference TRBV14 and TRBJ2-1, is EAGVTQFPSHSVIEKGQTVTLRCDPISGHDNLYWYRRVMGKEIKFLLHFVKESKQDESGMPNNRFLAERTGGTYSTLKVQPAELEDSGVYFCASSQDRAGRDEQFFGPGTRLTVL.

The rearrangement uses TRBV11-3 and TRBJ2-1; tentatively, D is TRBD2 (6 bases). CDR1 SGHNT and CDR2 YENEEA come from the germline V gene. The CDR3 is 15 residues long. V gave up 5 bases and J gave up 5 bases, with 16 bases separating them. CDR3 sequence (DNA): TGTGCCAGCAGCGGGGCCGGGACTCCAAACAATGAGCAGTTCTTC. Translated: CASSGAGTPNNEQFF.

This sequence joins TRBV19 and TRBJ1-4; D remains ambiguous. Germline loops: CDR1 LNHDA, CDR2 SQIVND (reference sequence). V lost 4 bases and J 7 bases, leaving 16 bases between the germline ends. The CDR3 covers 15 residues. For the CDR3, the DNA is TGTGCCAGTAGTAGTTCGGGAGTACATACTGAAAAACTGTTTTTT. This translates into CASSSSGVHTEKLFF.

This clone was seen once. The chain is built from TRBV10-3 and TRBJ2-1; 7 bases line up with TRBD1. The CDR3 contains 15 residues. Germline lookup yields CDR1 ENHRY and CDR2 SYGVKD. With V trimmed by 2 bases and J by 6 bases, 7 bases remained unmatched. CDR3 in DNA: TGTGCCATCAGTGAGACCGGGACAGTATTCAATGAGCAGTTCTTC. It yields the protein CAISETGTVFNEQFF.

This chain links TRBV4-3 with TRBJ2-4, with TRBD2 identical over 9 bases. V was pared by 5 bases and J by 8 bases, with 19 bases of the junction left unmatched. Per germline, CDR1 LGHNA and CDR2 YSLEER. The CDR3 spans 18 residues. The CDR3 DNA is TGCGCCAGCAGCAACAAGGTTCCTGGCGGGAGGGCAGGGGACATTCAGTACTTC. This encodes CASSNKVPGGRAGDIQYF.

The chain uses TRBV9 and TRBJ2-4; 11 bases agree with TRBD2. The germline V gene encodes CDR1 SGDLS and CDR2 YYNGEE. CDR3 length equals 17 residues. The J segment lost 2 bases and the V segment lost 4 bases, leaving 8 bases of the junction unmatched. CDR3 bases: TGTGCCAGCAGCCAACATAGCGGGGGGGCTACCAAAAACATTCAGTACTTC. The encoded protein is CASSQHSGGATKNIQYF.

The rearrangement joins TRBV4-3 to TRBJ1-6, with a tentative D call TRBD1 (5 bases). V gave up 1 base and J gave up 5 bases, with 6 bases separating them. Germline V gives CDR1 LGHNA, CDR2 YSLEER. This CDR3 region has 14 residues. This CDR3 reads CASSQGGDNSPLHF. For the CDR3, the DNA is TGCGCCAGCAGCCAAGGGGGGGATAATTCACCCCTCCACTTT.

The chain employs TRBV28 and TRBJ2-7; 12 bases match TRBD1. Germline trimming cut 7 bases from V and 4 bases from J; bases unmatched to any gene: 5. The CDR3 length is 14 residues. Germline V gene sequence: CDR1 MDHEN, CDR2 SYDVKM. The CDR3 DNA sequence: TGTGCCAGCATCCGGGACAGGGGGCGGTACGAGCAGTACTTC. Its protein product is CASIRDRGRYEQYF.

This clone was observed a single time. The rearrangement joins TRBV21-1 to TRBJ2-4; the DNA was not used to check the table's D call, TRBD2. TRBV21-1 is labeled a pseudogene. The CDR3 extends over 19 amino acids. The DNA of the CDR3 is TGTGCCAGCAGCAAAGGAATAGCGGGAGGGCCTCTAGCCAAAAACATTCAGTACTTC. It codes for CASSKGIAGGPLAKNIQYF.

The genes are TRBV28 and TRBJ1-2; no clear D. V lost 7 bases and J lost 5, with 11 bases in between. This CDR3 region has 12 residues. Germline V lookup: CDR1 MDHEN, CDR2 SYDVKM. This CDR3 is CASNGGGYGYTF. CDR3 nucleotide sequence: TGTGCCAGCAACGGAGGAGGGTATGGCTACACCTTC.

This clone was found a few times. CDR3 loop: CATSRVPGTFSYEQYF. The CDR3 nucleotides are TGTGCCACCAGCAGAGTTCCCGGGACATTTTCCTACGAGCAGTACTTC. The chain combines TRBV15 with TRBJ2-7, with a weak D call TRBD1 (6 bases). The V gene lost 1 base and the J gene lost 1 base, with 14 bases spanning the gap. CDR3 length: 16 residues. Germline V gene sequence: CDR1 LNHNV, CDR2 YYDKDF (reference sequence).

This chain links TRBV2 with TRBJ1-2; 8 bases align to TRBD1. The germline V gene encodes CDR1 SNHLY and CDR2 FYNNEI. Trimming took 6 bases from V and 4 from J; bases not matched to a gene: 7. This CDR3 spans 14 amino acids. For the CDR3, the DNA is TGTGCCAGCAGGGGGGACAGGACGACCTATGGCTACACCTTC. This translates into CASRGDRTTYGYTF.

For the CDR3, the DNA is TGTGCCAGCAGTTACATAATCAGGGAGGACGAGCAGTACTTC. This translates into CASSYIIREDEQYF. The genes are TRBV6-6 and TRBJ2-7; D is possibly TRBD2 (6 bases). The CDR3 is made up of 14 amino acids. Germline V CDR1 and CDR2: MNHNY, SVGAGI (reference sequence). Trimming took off 2 bases at V and 5 bases at J, with 13 bases between the two ends.

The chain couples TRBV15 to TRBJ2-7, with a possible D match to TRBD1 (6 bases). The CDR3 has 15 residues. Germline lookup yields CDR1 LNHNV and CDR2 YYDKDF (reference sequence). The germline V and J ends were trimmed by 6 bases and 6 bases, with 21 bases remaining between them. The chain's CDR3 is CATSPKGTPVGEQYF. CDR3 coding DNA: TGTGCCACCAGTCCAAAAGGGACACCAGTTGGCGAGCAGTACTTC.

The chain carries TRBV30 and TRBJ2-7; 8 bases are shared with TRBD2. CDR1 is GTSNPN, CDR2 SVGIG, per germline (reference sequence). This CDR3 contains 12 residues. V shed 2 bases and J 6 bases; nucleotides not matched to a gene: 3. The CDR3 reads CAWSPGGTEQYF. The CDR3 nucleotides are TGTGCCTGGAGTCCGGGAGGGACCGAGCAGTACTTC.

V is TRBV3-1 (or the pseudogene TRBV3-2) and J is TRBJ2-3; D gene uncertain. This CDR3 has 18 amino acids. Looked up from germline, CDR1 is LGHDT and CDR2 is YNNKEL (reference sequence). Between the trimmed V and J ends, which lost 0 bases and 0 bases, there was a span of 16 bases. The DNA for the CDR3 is TGTGCCAGCAGCCAAGATTCGGTGCCCGAAAAAAGCACAGATACGCAGTATTTT. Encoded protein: CASSQDSVPEKSTDTQYF.

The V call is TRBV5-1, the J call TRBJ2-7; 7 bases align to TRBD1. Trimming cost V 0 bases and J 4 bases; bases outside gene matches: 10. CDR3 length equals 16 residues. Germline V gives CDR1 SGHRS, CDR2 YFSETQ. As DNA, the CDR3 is TGCGCCAGCAGCTTGGCCCTATCGGGCAGGGGGTACGAGCAGTACTTC. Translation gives CASSLALSGRGYEQYF.

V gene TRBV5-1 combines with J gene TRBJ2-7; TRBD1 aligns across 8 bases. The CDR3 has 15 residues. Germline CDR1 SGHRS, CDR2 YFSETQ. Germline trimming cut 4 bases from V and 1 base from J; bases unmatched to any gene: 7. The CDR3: CASSADRGRSYEQYF. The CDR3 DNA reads TGCGCCAGCAGCGCCGACAGGGGTCGATCCTACGAGCAGTACTTC.

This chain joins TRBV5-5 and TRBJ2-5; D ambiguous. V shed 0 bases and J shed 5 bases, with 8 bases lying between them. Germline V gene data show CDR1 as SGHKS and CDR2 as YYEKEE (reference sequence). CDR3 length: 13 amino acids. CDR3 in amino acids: CASSLVAWETQYF. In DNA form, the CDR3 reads TGTGCCAGCAGCTTGGTGGCTTGGGAGACCCAGTACTTC.

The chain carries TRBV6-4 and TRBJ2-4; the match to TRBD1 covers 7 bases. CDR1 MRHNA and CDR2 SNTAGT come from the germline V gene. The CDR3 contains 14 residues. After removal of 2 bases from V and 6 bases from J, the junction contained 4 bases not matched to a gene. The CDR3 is CASSDTGTANIQYF. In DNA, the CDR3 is TGTGCCAGCAGTGACACCGGGACAGCAAACATTCAGTACTTC.

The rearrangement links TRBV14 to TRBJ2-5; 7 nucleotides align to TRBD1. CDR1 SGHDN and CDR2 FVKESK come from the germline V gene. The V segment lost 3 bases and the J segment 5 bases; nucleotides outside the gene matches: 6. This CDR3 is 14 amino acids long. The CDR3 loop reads CASSQNRGKETQYF. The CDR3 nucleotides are TGTGCCAGCAGCCAGAACAGGGGAAAGGAGACCCAGTACTTC. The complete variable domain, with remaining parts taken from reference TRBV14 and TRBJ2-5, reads EAGVTQFPSHSVIEKGQTVTLRCDPISGHDNLYWYRRVMGKEIKFLLHFVKESKQDESGMPNNRFLAERTGGTYSTLKVQPAELEDSGVYFCASSQNRGKETQYFGPGTRLLVL.

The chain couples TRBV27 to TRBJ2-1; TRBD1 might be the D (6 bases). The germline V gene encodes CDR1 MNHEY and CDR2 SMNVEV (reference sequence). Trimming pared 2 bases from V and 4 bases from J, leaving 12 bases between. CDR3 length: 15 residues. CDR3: CASSLIARGYNEQFF. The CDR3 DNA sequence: TGTGCCAGCAGTTTAATCGCTAGGGGGTACAATGAGCAGTTCTTC.

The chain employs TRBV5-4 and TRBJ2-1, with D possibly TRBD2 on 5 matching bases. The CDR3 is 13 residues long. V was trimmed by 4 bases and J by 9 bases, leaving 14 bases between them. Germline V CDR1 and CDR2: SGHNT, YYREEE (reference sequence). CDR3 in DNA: TGTGCCAGCAGCCCACCCGGGATTCGTGAGCAGTTCTTC. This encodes CASSPPGIREQFF.

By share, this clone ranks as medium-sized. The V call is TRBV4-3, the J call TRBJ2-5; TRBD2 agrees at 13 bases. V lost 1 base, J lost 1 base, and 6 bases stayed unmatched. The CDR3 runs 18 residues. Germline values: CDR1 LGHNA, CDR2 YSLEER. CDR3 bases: TGCGCCAGCAGCCAAGGGACTAGCGGGAGTGGGGTCCAAGAGACCCAGTACTTC. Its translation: CASSQGTSGSGVQETQYF.

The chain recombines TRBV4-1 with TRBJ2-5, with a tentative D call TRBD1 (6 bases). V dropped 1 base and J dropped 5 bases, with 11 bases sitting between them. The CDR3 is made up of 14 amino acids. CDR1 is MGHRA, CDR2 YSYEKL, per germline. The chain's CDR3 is CASSQGGPGETQYF. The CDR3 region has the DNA TGCGCCAGCAGCCAAGGGGGGCCGGGGGAGACCCAGTACTTC.